These T cell receptor beta chains were read from a single sample in a study of T cells in Graves' hyperthyroidism and ophthalmopathy. TCRdb reanalysed the multiplex PCR reads using MiXCR and keeps one entry per CDR3 protein. The sample shows approximately 500,000 distinct CDR3 sequences, about 43% of them seen only once. The specimen was peripheral blood or thyroid tissue (not recorded which). The source is a woman in her late teens or twenties with Graves' hyperthyroidism. Each CDR3 is given with its conserved first and last residue. Each record gives: CDR3 DNA, CDR3 protein, V gene, D gene, clone size, J gene. The D gene is left open where the match is weak. Size tells how often a clone was seen (once, few, many) or the class of an expanded clone, and some rows leave it out.

CDR3nt: TGCAGCGTTGAAAAGGGACACCAGAACACCGGGGAGCTGTTTTTT; CDR3aa: CSVEKGHQNTGELFF; v_gene: TRBV29-1; d_gene: -; abundance: -; j_gene: TRBJ2-2
CDR3nt: TGCAGTGCTAGCTTGGCGACTAGCACAGATACGCAGTATTTT; CDR3aa: CSASLATSTDTQYF; v_gene: TRBV20-1; d_gene: -; abundance: few; j_gene: TRBJ2-3
CDR3nt: TGTGCCAGCAGCTTAGCCGGGACTAGCGGCCTGACTTTC; CDR3aa: CASSLAGTSGLTF; v_gene: TRBV11-2; d_gene: TRBD2; abundance: -; j_gene: TRBJ2-6
CDR3nt: TGTGCCAGCAGCCTCGGCAGGGCGGAAGGCTACACCTTC; CDR3aa: CASSLGRAEGYTF; v_gene: TRBV6-5; d_gene: -; abundance: many; j_gene: TRBJ1-2
CDR3nt: TGTGCCAGCAGCCTAGGGGAACGGTACTACGAGCAGTACTTC; CDR3aa: CASSLGERYYEQYF; v_gene: TRBV6-5; d_gene: -; abundance: few; j_gene: TRBJ2-7
CDR3nt: TGTGCCAGCAGCTATGCCGGGGGCAACTCACCCCTCCACTTT; CDR3aa: CASSYAGGNSPLHF; v_gene: TRBV7-9; d_gene: -; abundance: -; j_gene: TRBJ1-6
CDR3nt: TGTGCCAGCAGCCTTGGCCTTACCTACAATGAGCAGTTCTTC; CDR3aa: CASSLGLTYNEQFF; v_gene: TRBV14; d_gene: -; abundance: -; j_gene: TRBJ2-1
CDR3nt: TGTGCCAGCAGCGTAAACCCCGGACAGGGGGATTCGAATTCACCCCTCCACTTT; CDR3aa: CASSVNPGQGDSNSPLHF; v_gene: TRBV9; d_gene: TRBD1; abundance: many; j_gene: TRBJ1-6
CDR3nt: TGTGCCAGCAGCTTAGTTACGGGAGGAACCTACGAGCAGTACTTC; CDR3aa: CASSLVTGGTYEQYF; v_gene: TRBV5-4; d_gene: TRBD2; abundance: many; j_gene: TRBJ2-7
CDR3nt: TGTGCCAGCAGCTTAGTTTTTAGGGACTTCTACGAGCAGTACTTC; CDR3aa: CASSLVFRDFYEQYF; v_gene: TRBV11-2; d_gene: -; abundance: -; j_gene: TRBJ2-7
CDR3nt: TGTGCCAGGGGACTCAAAGAATTGTATGGCTACACCTTC; CDR3aa: CARGLKELYGYTF; v_gene: TRBV2; d_gene: -; abundance: -; j_gene: TRBJ1-2
CDR3nt: TGTGCCAGCAGCTTACCGACTTGGACTAGCGGGAATGAGCAGTTCTTC; CDR3aa: CASSLPTWTSGNEQFF; v_gene: TRBV7-9; d_gene: TRBD2; abundance: -; j_gene: TRBJ2-1
CDR3nt: TGTGCCTGGGAACGACAGGCGCCTGAAGCTTTCTTT; CDR3aa: CAWERQAPEAFF; v_gene: TRBV30; d_gene: -; abundance: few; j_gene: TRBJ1-1
CDR3nt: TGTGCCAGCAGCTTAATCGGGGGCGACGTGTACTTC; CDR3aa: CASSLIGGDVYF; v_gene: TRBV7-9; d_gene: -; abundance: -; j_gene: TRBJ2-7
CDR3nt: TGTGCCACCAGTGACCAAAACGGACAGGGGCGATCCTACGAGCAGTACTTC; CDR3aa: CATSDQNGQGRSYEQYF; v_gene: TRBV24-1; d_gene: TRBD1; abundance: many; j_gene: TRBJ2-7
CDR3nt: TGCAGTGCCCCGGACAGGGAGACCCAGTACTTC; CDR3aa: CSAPDRETQYF; v_gene: TRBV20-1; d_gene: TRBD1; abundance: once; j_gene: TRBJ2-5
CDR3nt: TGTGCCAGCAGGGTTACCTCTGGGGCCAACGTCCTGACTTTC; CDR3aa: CASRVTSGANVLTF; v_gene: TRBV6-5; d_gene: -; abundance: many; j_gene: TRBJ2-6
CDR3nt: TGTGCCAGCATCGGACAGCTCACCGGGGAGCTGTTTTTT; CDR3aa: CASIGQLTGELFF; v_gene: TRBV5-4; d_gene: -; abundance: many; j_gene: TRBJ2-2
CDR3nt: TGTGCCAGCAGCTTCGTCGTGATCTACGAGCAGTACTTC; CDR3aa: CASSFVVIYEQYF; v_gene: TRBV13; d_gene: -; abundance: many; j_gene: TRBJ2-7
CDR3nt: TGCGCCAGCAGCTTGAGGGGTGGGGAGAATCAGCCCCAGCATTTT; CDR3aa: CASSLRGGENQPQHF; v_gene: TRBV5-1; d_gene: -; abundance: many; j_gene: TRBJ1-5
CDR3nt: TGCAGTGCTAGAGAAAACCCTGGAAACACCATATATTTT; CDR3aa: CSARENPGNTIYF; v_gene: TRBV20-1; d_gene: -; abundance: many; j_gene: TRBJ1-3
CDR3nt: TGCAGTGCTAGAGTCCTAGCGGGAGGTGAAGAGCAGTACTTC; CDR3aa: CSARVLAGGEEQYF; v_gene: TRBV20-1; d_gene: TRBD2; abundance: many; j_gene: TRBJ2-7
CDR3nt: TGTGCCAGCAGTGGGCCGGCCCCCATGTACACAGATACGCAGTATTTT; CDR3aa: CASSGPAPMYTDTQYF; v_gene: TRBV9; d_gene: -; abundance: -; j_gene: TRBJ2-3